This is a list of T cell receptor beta chains from one sample in a study of post-analysis software for immune sequencing data. TCRdb processed the PCR reads anew with MiXCR; each CDR3 protein has one entry. The data contain approximately 570,000 distinct CDR3 sequences, roughly 45% of them singletons. Sequencing was done on a sample of blood. The receptors were sampled from a girl aged 5 to 17 with multiple sclerosis. Each CDR3 is given with its conserved first and last residue. A D gene is named only where the DNA matches it firmly. Size is omitted from some rows. Given values are once, few, many or a class for expanded clones.

d_call j_call clone_size v_call cdr3_nt cdr3_aa
TRBD2 TRBJ2-1 . TRBV4-1 TGCGCCAGCACGTCGGGGGGGGACCGGTTCTACAATGAGCAGTTCTTC CASTSGGDRFYNEQFF
. TRBJ2-7 few TRBV5-1 TGCGCCAGCAGCTTCCCCGGGACGCACACCTACGAGCAGTACTTC CASSFPGTHTYEQYF
. TRBJ2-7 . TRBV20-1 TGCAGTGCTAGCCCCGCAGCGACATTAGGGACCTACGAGCAGTACTTC CSASPAATLGTYEQYF
TRBD2 TRBJ2-1 few TRBV10-3 TGTGCCAGCCGACTAGCGGGAAGTCGGAATGAGCAGTTCTTC CASRLAGSRNEQFF
TRBD2 TRBJ2-3 . TRBV12-3/TRBV12-4 TGTGCCAGCAGTAAACTCACTAGCGGGGGGCCCCTTAGGCAGTATTTT CASSKLTSGGPLRQYF
. TRBJ1-5 . TRBV3-1 TGTGCCAGCAGCCACTCTTCAAGTCAGCCCCAGCATTTT CASSHSSSQPQHF
. TRBJ2-7 . TRBV2 TGTGCCAGCAAGCGGGACACCTCCTACGAGCAGTACTTC CASKRDTSYEQYF
. TRBJ2-1 . TRBV12-3/TRBV12-4 TGTGCCAGCAGTTTATCCGACAAGTTCTACAATGAGCAGTTCTTC CASSLSDKFYNEQFF
. TRBJ2-3 . TRBV28 TGTGCCAGCAGGGACCCATCCCAGGGGCACACAGATACGCAGTATTTT CASRDPSQGHTDTQYF
. TRBJ2-1 few TRBV3-1 TGTGCCAGCAGGGGGGAGAGGACCTACAATGAGCAGTTCTTC CASRGERTYNEQFF
. TRBJ2-3 once TRBV7-7 TGTGCTAGCAGCTTGGGCCCGGACACGAGAACAGATACGCAGTATTTT CASSLGPDTRTDTQYF
TRBD1 TRBJ2-4 . TRBV12-3/TRBV12-4 TGTGCCAGCAGTTTACATACAGGGGAAGCCAAAAACATTCAGTACTTC CASSLHTGEAKNIQYF
. TRBJ1-6 . TRBV12-3/TRBV12-4 TGTGCCAGCAGTTCCCGACCTGCGAATTCACCCCTCCACTTT CASSSRPANSPLHF
. TRBJ2-7 few TRBV12-3/TRBV12-4 TGTGCCAGCAGTTCCTTTAGGGCAGGCGAGCAGTACTTC CASSSFRAGEQYF
. TRBJ2-7 . TRBV5-1 TGCGCCAGCAGCCGTGAGGGGGGACCTACGAGGCAGTACTTC CASSREGGPTRQYF
. TRBJ2-1 . TRBV5-1 TGCGCCAGCAGCTTGGAGGCGGACCTAAATGAGCAGTTCTTC CASSLEADLNEQFF
. TRBJ2-5 . TRBV20-1 TGCAGTGCTAGAGGGCCCCGGGGTGCCCAAGAGACCCAGTACTTC CSARGPRGAQETQYF
. TRBJ2-1 . TRBV24-1 TGTGCCACCAGTGACCCTCTAAGAGAGGGCTACAATGAGCAGTTCTTC CATSDPLREGYNEQFF
TRBD1 TRBJ1-5 few TRBV12-3/TRBV12-4 TGTGCCAGCAGTTTGAGGCAGGGGGCTGTTGAGCCCCAGCATTTT CASSLRQGAVEPQHF
TRBD2 TRBJ2-7 . TRBV5-1 TGCGCCAGCAGCTGGGGACTAGCGGGGGGCTCTTCCTACGAGCAGTACTTC CASSWGLAGGSSYEQYF
TRBD2 TRBJ2-1 . TRBV4-2 TGTGCCAGCAGCCATTCGAGAGGGGGACTAGCGGACAATGAGCAGTTCTTC CASSHSRGGLADNEQFF
. TRBJ2-1 few TRBV7-9 TGTGCCAGCAGCTTAGCGCAGAGTTTTCATCAGTTCTTC CASSLAQSFHQFF
TRBD2 TRBJ2-7 . TRBV27 TGTGCCAGCAGTTTAGTCGCGGGGGGGCCCTACGAGCAGTACTTC CASSLVAGGPYEQYF
. TRBJ1-1 . TRBV6-6 TGTGCCAGCGTCGAGGGCCCGAACACTGAAGCTTTCTTT CASVEGPNTEAFF
. TRBJ1-2 few TRBV5-5 TGTGCCAGCAGCTCGGACAGCTTATATGGCTACACCTTC CASSSDSLYGYTF
TRBD2 TRBJ2-1 few TRBV7-3 TGTGCCAGCAGCGCTACTAGCGGGCACTACAATGAGCAGTTCTTC CASSATSGHYNEQFF
. TRBJ2-3 . TRBV5-1 TGCGCCAGCAGGGCTTCAACTAGCACAGATACGCAGTATTTT CASRASTSTDTQYF
TRBD2 TRBJ2-1 . TRBV5-1 TGCGCCAGCAGCTTGGAGCGGGGTAGATTTGAGCAGTTCTTC CASSLERGRFEQFF
. TRBJ2-1 . TRBV12-3/TRBV12-4 TGTGCCAGCGGCTATCCGGGCCACAATGAGCAGTTCTTC CASGYPGHNEQFF
. TRBJ1-6 . TRBV5-1 TGCGCCAGCAGCCGGGACAAATATAATTCACCCCTCCACTTT CASSRDKYNSPLHF
. TRBJ2-3 . TRBV20-1 TGCAGTGCTAGAGAGGATAGTCCAGATACGCAGTATTTT CSAREDSPDTQYF
TRBD2 TRBJ2-1 few TRBV19 TGTGCCAGTAGTATTCGCGCGGCTAGCGGGGCCGTCCACAATGAGCAGTTCTTC CASSIRAASGAVHNEQFF
TRBD1 TRBJ2-1 few TRBV7-3 TGTGCCAGCAGCTTATGGGGGACAGGGGGCTGGAATGAGCAGTTCTTC CASSLWGTGGWNEQFF
. TRBJ2-3 . TRBV7-2 TGTGCCAGCAGCTTAGCCAGGGGGAGGGGGGCTCCCGGAGATACGCAGTATTTT CASSLARGRGAPGDTQYF
. TRBJ2-3 . TRBV6-6 TGTGCCAGCAGGCCTAAAGTCGGAGAGACGCAGTATTTT CASRPKVGETQYF
. TRBJ2-1 few TRBV7-6 TGTGCCAGCAGCCAAGCACCGGTCGGACGCGAGCAGTTCTTC CASSQAPVGREQFF
TRBD2 TRBJ2-7 few TRBV4-1 TGCGCCAGCAGCCAGCGGGAGGGCCCCTACGAGCAGTACTTC CASSQREGPYEQYF
. TRBJ1-1 . TRBV11-3 TGTGCCAGCAGCTCTTCGGGGGTCTTCGGGCATGACACTGAAGCTTTCTTT CASSSSGVFGHDTEAFF
. TRBJ2-7 few TRBV20-1 TGCAGTGCTTACCCGGACGGTAGCTCCTACGAGCAGTACTTC CSAYPDGSSYEQYF
TRBD1 TRBJ2-7 . TRBV12-3/TRBV12-4 TGTGCCAGCAGTATTAGAGGGACAGGGAACTACGAGCAGTACTTC CASSIRGTGNYEQYF